Below are 20 T cell receptor beta chains sequenced from a single sample in a study of T-cell memory formation after mild COVID-19. Each CDR3 protein gets one entry after TCRdb re-called the 5' RACE reads with MiXCR. The table has approximately 350,000 distinct CDR3 sequences, 28% seen once. Sequenced sample: PBMCs or a T cell subset sorted from them (not recorded which). These receptors all stem from an adult woman who had mild COVID-19 (a few samples of this study predate the infection). Cell type and time point are not known.

The rearrangement uses TRBV7-2 and TRBJ2-7, with 15 bases matching TRBD2. The CDR3 is 15 residues long. The junction had 5 bases not matched to a gene; V was cut back by 7 bases and J by 4 bases. Looked up from germline, CDR1 is SGHTA and CDR2 is FQGNSA. CDR3 sequence (DNA): TGTGCCAGCATCCCGGGACTAGCGGGAGGTTACGAGCAGTACTTC. Translating it yields CASIPGLAGGYEQYF.

The chain couples TRBV20-1 to TRBJ2-7, with TRBD2 matching 9 bases. Germline CDR1 DFQATT, CDR2 SNEGSKA (reference sequence). The CDR3 is 15 amino acids. V gave up 1 base and J gave up 4 bases; unmatched junction bases: 8. The CDR3 coding sequence is TGCAGTGCTAGAGCTGGAGCGGGAGGAGGTTACGAGCAGTACTTC. It translates to CSARAGAGGGYEQYF.

The chain has TRBV5-5 and TRBJ2-1, with 7 bases lining up with TRBD2. Trimming at V came to 4 bases and at J to 2 bases, leaving 12 bases not matched to a gene. CDR3 length: 17 residues. CDR1 and CDR2 (germline): SGHKS, YYEKEE (reference sequence). CDR3 protein: CASSPLGGDAAYNEQFF. In DNA form, the CDR3 reads TGTGCCAGCAGCCCCCTTGGGGGGGACGCCGCCTACAATGAGCAGTTCTTC.

This clonotype was detected a few times. This chain uses TRBV7-2 with TRBJ2-7; either TRBD1 or TRBD2 may supply D (6 bases each). Trimming pared 8 bases from V and 0 bases from J, leaving 20 bases between. Per germline, CDR1 SGHTA and CDR2 FQGNSA. The CDR3 spans 16 residues. This chain's CDR3 is CASFNLGGSSSYEQYF. The CDR3 DNA reads TGTGCCAGCTTTAACCTAGGGGGGTCTAGCTCCTACGAGCAGTACTTC. The entire variable domain, with the rest obtained from reference TRBV7-2 and TRBJ2-7, is as follows: GAGVSQSPSNKVTEKGKDVELRCDPISGHTALYWYRQSLGQGLEFLIYFQGNSAPDKSGLPSDRFSAERTGGSVSTLTIQRTQQEDSAVYLCASFNLGGSSSYEQYFGPGTRLTVT.

This chain uses TRBV6-1 with TRBJ2-7, with D possibly matching TRBD1 (6 bases). CDR1 and CDR2 (germline): MNHNS, SASEGT. CDR3 length: 14 residues. Trimming cost V 3 bases and J 3 bases, with 12 bases left between them. CDR3 nucleotides: TGTGCCAGCAGTGATCCGGGACACATCTACGAGCAGTACTTC. Its translation is CASSDPGHIYEQYF.

V usage is TRBV3-1 and J usage is TRBJ2-5, with TRBD2 identical over 7 bases. The CDR3 runs 21 residues. Trimming cost V 5 bases and J 5 bases; bases outside gene matches: 29. The V gene's germline CDR1 is LGHDT and CDR2 YNNKEL (reference sequence). The DNA for the CDR3 is TGTGCCAGCAGCTCTCGGACTAGAAAATCAAACAACCGCGCGGGACCTGAGACCCAGTACTTC. This gives the protein CASSSRTRKSNNRAGPETQYF.

The rearrangement joins TRBV20-1 to TRBJ2-3; 13 positions match TRBD2. With 1 base clipped from V and 0 bases from J, the junction kept 10 bases outside the gene matches. The CDR3 loop spans 19 amino acids. Germline V CDR1 and CDR2: DFQATT, SNEGSKA (reference sequence). The CDR3 nucleotides read TGCAGTGCTAGAGTCCTCGGACTAGCGGGGGCGTCTAGCACAGATACGCAGTATTTT. This gives the protein CSARVLGLAGASSTDTQYF.

The chain couples TRBV5-1 to TRBJ2-3; the D is unclear. Per the germline V gene, CDR1 is SGHRS and CDR2 is YFSETQ. The V and J ends lost 0 bases and 0 bases respectively, with 8 bases between them. The CDR3 loop spans 15 amino acids. The chain's CDR3 is CASSLEGGSTDTQYF. The CDR3 nucleotides read TGCGCCAGCAGCTTGGAGGGTGGAAGCACAGATACGCAGTATTTT. Based on the CDR3 plus reference TRBV5-1 and TRBJ2-3, the full variable domain is KAGVTQTPRYLIKTRGQQVTLSCSPISGHRSVSWYQQTPGQGLQFLFEYFSETQRNKGNFPGRFSGRQFSNSRSEMNVSTLELGDSALYLCASSLEGGSTDTQYFGPGTRLTVL.

This clonotype was seen at least ten times. The CDR3 region has the DNA TGTGCCAGCAGCCGACAGGGAGCCCAAGAGACCCAGTACTTC. Translated: CASSRQGAQETQYF. The chain carries TRBV7-8 and TRBJ2-5; the match to TRBD1 covers 7 bases. The CDR3 is made up of 14 amino acids. Germline V gives CDR1 SGHVS, CDR2 FQNEAQ. V was pared by 5 bases and J by 1 base, with 4 bases of the junction left unmatched.

This clonotype was recorded a few times. This chain links TRBV27 with TRBJ2-5; D may be TRBD2 (7 bases). The CDR3 is made up of 14 amino acids. Between the trimmed V and J ends, which lost 8 bases and 1 base, there was a span of 14 bases. Germline lookup yields CDR1 MNHEY and CDR2 SMNVEV (reference sequence). CDR3 loop: CASGPRGRQETQYF. In nucleotides, the CDR3 is TGTGCCAGCGGACCGCGGGGGCGCCAAGAGACCCAGTACTTC.

This clonotype was recorded many times. The CDR3 is CAISALRAGGGYEQYF. The CDR3, as DNA: TGTGCCATCAGTGCATTACGAGCGGGAGGCGGCTACGAGCAGTACTTC. The chain combines TRBV10-3 with TRBJ2-7; 9 nucleotides agree with TRBD2. CDR1 is ENHRY, CDR2 SYGVKD, per germline. The ends lost 4 bases at V and 3 bases at J; junction bases unmatched: 10. The length of the CDR3 is 16 residues.

The chain has TRBV6-5 and TRBJ2-3; 7 bases are shared with TRBD2. Germline V gene lookup returns CDR1 MNHEY and CDR2 SVGAGI. The CDR3 totals 12 residues. V was pared by 6 bases and J by 8 bases, with 5 bases of the junction left unmatched. CDR3 sequence (DNA): TGTGCCAGCAGAAGCGGGGCCGGTACGCAGTATTTT. Amino acid sequence: CASRSGAGTQYF.

This clonotype was seen a few times. The genes are TRBV4-1 and TRBJ2-7; 7 bases are a match to TRBD2. The CDR3 covers 17 residues. With 2 bases clipped from V and 3 bases from J, the junction kept 13 bases outside the gene matches. Germline CDR1 is MGHRA and CDR2 is YSYEKL. The DNA for the CDR3 is TGCGCCAGCAGCCAACACTCGGAGCGGGGCCCCTACTACGAGCAGTACTTC. Encoded protein: CASSQHSERGPYYEQYF.

This clonotype has just a few counts. The rearrangement joins TRBV24-1 to TRBJ2-7; D is uncertain. Per germline, CDR1 KGHDR and CDR2 SFDVKD. Between the trimmed V and J ends, which lost 5 bases and 1 base, there was a span of 8 bases. CDR3 length: 13 residues. The DNA of the CDR3 is TGTGCCACCAGTGCGGCAGTATCCTACGAGCAGTACTTC. Translating gives CATSAAVSYEQYF.

The count of this clonotype is one. The V and J genes are TRBV6-5 and TRBJ1-6, with 7 bases identical to TRBD1. The CDR3 has 15 residues. Germline values: CDR1 MNHEY, CDR2 SVGAGI. Trimming removed 2 bases from V and 6 bases from J; junction bases left unmatched: 4. In DNA, the CDR3 is TGTGCCAGCAGTTACGACAGGGCGGGTAATTCACCCCTCCACTTT. Translation gives CASSYDRAGNSPLHF.

V usage is TRBV20-1 and J usage is TRBJ2-7; 9 bases fit TRBD1. J gave up 1 base and V 2 bases, and 6 bases lay outside the gene matches. Per the germline V gene, CDR1 is DFQATT and CDR2 is SNEGSKA (reference sequence). The CDR3 length is 15 residues. The CDR3 protein is CSARPRTGDSYEQYF. The CDR3 DNA is TGCAGTGCTAGACCGAGGACAGGGGATTCCTACGAGCAGTACTTC.

This clonotype has more than one count but fewer than ten. As DNA, the CDR3 is TGTGCCAGCAGCCATTTTCCAGATACGCAGTATTTT. It yields the protein CASSHFPDTQYF. The V and J genes are TRBV3-1 and TRBJ2-3; D not resolved. The CDR3 runs 12 residues. V lost 3 bases and J lost 4, with 5 bases in between. CDR1 is LGHDT and CDR2 is YNNKEL in the germline V gene (reference sequence).

V and J are TRBV18 and TRBJ1-3; no reliable D call. Trimming stripped 4 bases from V and 4 bases from J, with 11 bases between. Germline V CDR1 and CDR2: KGHSH, LQKENI. CDR3 length: 14 amino acids. The CDR3 nucleotides are TGTGCCAGCTCACATCTCGACGGAGGAAACACCATATATTTT. It translates to CASSHLDGGNTIYF.

The gene calls are TRBV18 and TRBJ1-1; tentative D call: TRBD1 (6 bases). Trimming left V 0 bases short and J 7 bases short, with 9 bases between. The CDR3 contains 13 residues. CDR1 KGHSH and CDR2 LQKENI come from the germline V gene. The CDR3 reads CASSPPDSLEAFF. In DNA, the CDR3 is TGTGCCAGCTCACCACCGGACAGCCTTGAAGCTTTCTTT.

This clonotype was observed a handful of times. The chain joins TRBV29-1 to TRBJ2-3; 7 positions match TRBD2. CDR1 SQVTM and CDR2 ANQGSEA come from the germline V gene. J was trimmed by 2 bases and V by 6 bases; bases with no gene match: 11. This CDR3 spans 15 amino acids. In DNA, the CDR3 is TGCAGCGTAGAATCTAGGGCGGGGGTCACAGATACGCAGTATTTT. Translating it yields CSVESRAGVTDTQYF.